The rows below give T cell receptor beta chains drawn from one sample of a study of CD8+ T cells in alopecia areata. The data were produced by immunoSEQ multiplex PCR, yet TCRdb's version contains in-frame clones alone and is incomplete. This sample has roughly 100,000 clones, with about 58% found just once. Sequencing used CD8+ T cells sorted from blood, obtained at week 4, from a patient treated with tofacitinib. The receptors stem from a human donor with alopecia areata. CDR3s include the opening cysteine and the closing phenylalanine or tryptophan. D genes are given only for firm matches. Clone size is given for some rows only: seen once, a few or many times, or a class if the clone is expanded.

J gene: TRBJ2-3; CDR3 length: 13; V gene: TRBV2; D gene: NA; clone size: many; CDR3 protein: CASSIVSTDTQYF; CDR3 DNA: TGTGCCAGCAGCATCGTAAGCACAGATACGCAGTATTTT
J gene: TRBJ2-7; CDR3 length: 15; V gene: TRBV15; D gene: TRBD2; clone size: NA; CDR3 protein: CATSRDRGRRNEQYF; CDR3 DNA: TGTGCCACCAGCAGAGACCGCGGGAGGAGGAACGAGCAGTACTTC
J gene: TRBJ2-3; CDR3 length: 14; V gene: TRBV30; D gene: NA; clone size: few; CDR3 protein: CAWRQLSSTDTQYF; CDR3 DNA: TGTGCCTGGAGACAGCTCTCTAGCACAGATACGCAGTATTTT
J gene: TRBJ2-1; CDR3 length: 14; V gene: TRBV7-3; D gene: NA; clone size: NA; CDR3 protein: CASSSPGRYNEQFF; CDR3 DNA: TGTGCCAGCAGCTCGCCGGGGCGATACAATGAGCAGTTCTTC
J gene: TRBJ2-7; CDR3 length: 16; V gene: TRBV19; D gene: NA; clone size: NA; CDR3 protein: CASSIEARSLTYEQYF; CDR3 DNA: TGTGCCAGTAGTATAGAAGCCAGGTCCCTCACCTACGAGCAGTACTTC
J gene: TRBJ1-1; CDR3 length: 13; V gene: TRBV7-7; D gene: NA; clone size: NA; CDR3 protein: CASSFSVNTEAFF; CDR3 DNA: TGTGCCAGCAGCTTTTCCGTGAACACTGAAGCTTTCTTT
J gene: TRBJ2-7; CDR3 length: 14; V gene: TRBV11-1; D gene: NA; clone size: NA; CDR3 protein: CASSYTQGSYEQYF; CDR3 DNA: TGTGCCAGCAGCTACACACAAGGCTCCTACGAGCAGTACTTC
J gene: TRBJ1-1; CDR3 length: 14; V gene: TRBV7-2; D gene: NA; clone size: NA; CDR3 protein: CASSLAPHVTEAFF; CDR3 DNA: TGTGCCAGCAGCTTAGCGCCCCACGTCACTGAAGCTTTCTTT
J gene: TRBJ1-1; CDR3 length: 14; V gene: TRBV19; D gene: TRBD1; clone size: NA; CDR3 protein: CASRPTQGGTEAFF; CDR3 DNA: TGTGCCAGTAGACCAACGCAGGGGGGTACTGAAGCTTTCTTT
J gene: TRBJ2-7; CDR3 length: 20; V gene: TRBV27; D gene: NA; clone size: NA; CDR3 protein: CASSPQYPTYRVHSSYEQYF; CDR3 DNA: TGTGCCAGCAGTCCACAATACCCAACGTACAGGGTCCACTCCTCCTACGAGCAGTACTTC
J gene: TRBJ2-4; CDR3 length: 17; V gene: TRBV4-1; D gene: NA; clone size: many; CDR3 protein: CASSQLVREREEDIQYF; CDR3 DNA: TGCGCCAGCAGCCAATTGGTGAGGGAGAGAGAGGAGGACATTCAGTACTTC
J gene: TRBJ1-1; CDR3 length: 11; V gene: TRBV5-6; D gene: NA; clone size: once; CDR3 protein: CASSLGTEAFF; CDR3 DNA: TGTGCCAGCAGCTTGGGAACTGAAGCTTTCTTT
J gene: TRBJ2-4; CDR3 length: 14; V gene: TRBV4-3; D gene: NA; clone size: NA; CDR3 protein: CASSQVRGVDIQYF; CDR3 DNA: TGCGCCAGCAGCCAAGTCCGGGGAGTGGACATTCAGTACTTC
J gene: TRBJ2-7; CDR3 length: 13; V gene: TRBV7-8; D gene: NA; clone size: NA; CDR3 protein: CASSLAGANEQYF; CDR3 DNA: TGTGCCAGCAGCTTAGCAGGGGCCAACGAGCAGTACTTC
J gene: TRBJ1-1; CDR3 length: 11; V gene: TRBV7-8; D gene: NA; clone size: NA; CDR3 protein: CASTAGYEAFF; CDR3 DNA: TGTGCCAGCACCGCCGGCTATGAAGCTTTCTTT
J gene: TRBJ1-4; CDR3 length: 16; V gene: TRBV4-3; D gene: TRBD1; clone size: once; CDR3 protein: CASSQFRGGILEKLFF; CDR3 DNA: TGCGCCAGCAGCCAGTTCAGGGGGGGCATCTTGGAAAAACTGTTTTTT
J gene: TRBJ2-4; CDR3 length: 12; V gene: TRBV5-1; D gene: NA; clone size: NA; CDR3 protein: CASSSDQNIQYF; CDR3 DNA: TGCGCCAGCAGCTCTGACCAGAACATTCAGTACTTC
J gene: TRBJ1-4; CDR3 length: 11; V gene: TRBV29-1; D gene: NA; clone size: NA; CDR3 protein: CSVLLGEKLFF; CDR3 DNA: TGCAGCGTTCTGCTCGGGGAAAAACTGTTTTTT